Listed below are T cell receptor beta chains from one sample, sequenced in a study of early T cells in non-severe SARS-CoV-2 infection. One entry per CDR3 protein results from TCRdb running MiXCR on the 5' RACE reads. In the table there are around 78,000 distinct CDR3 sequences, about 14% of which are singletons. Sequenced sample: whole blood. Every receptor here comes from an adult who was a healthcare worker with PCR-confirmed SARS-CoV-2 infection or an uninfected control (not recorded which). CDR3s include the opening cysteine and the closing phenylalanine or tryptophan. A D gene is named only where the DNA matches it firmly. Only some rows state a clone size, as once, few, many or a class for expanded clones.

J gene: TRBJ1-1; clone size: NA; V gene: TRBV18; D gene: NA; CDR3 DNA: TGTGCCAGCTCACCCCCCCCAGGACAGATTAACACTGAAGCTTTCTTT; CDR3 protein: CASSPPPGQINTEAFF
J gene: TRBJ1-1; clone size: many; V gene: TRBV6-6; D gene: TRBD1; CDR3 DNA: TGTGCCAGCAGTTACGGGACAGGGGATCGTACTGAAGCTTTCTTT; CDR3 protein: CASSYGTGDRTEAFF
J gene: TRBJ2-1; clone size: few; V gene: TRBV19; D gene: TRBD2; CDR3 DNA: TGTGCCAGTAGTATGTCTAGCGGGAGCTATGAGCAGTTCTTC; CDR3 protein: CASSMSSGSYEQFF
J gene: TRBJ2-5; clone size: many; V gene: TRBV7-6; D gene: NA; CDR3 DNA: TGTGCCAGCAGCTTAGTCCCGAAGGGCCGCCAAGAGACCCAGTACTTC; CDR3 protein: CASSLVPKGRQETQYF
J gene: TRBJ2-3; clone size: many; V gene: TRBV6-2/TRBV6-3; D gene: TRBD2; CDR3 DNA: TGTGCCAGCAGTTACAGGACTAGCGGAAAAACAGATACGCAGTATTTT; CDR3 protein: CASSYRTSGKTDTQYF
J gene: TRBJ2-5; clone size: NA; V gene: TRBV29-1; D gene: TRBD2; CDR3 DNA: TGCAGCGTTAACGGGGGGGAGACCCAGTACTTC; CDR3 protein: CSVNGGETQYF
J gene: TRBJ2-7; clone size: many; V gene: TRBV5-5; D gene: TRBD2; CDR3 DNA: TGTGCCAGCAGCCCGGGACTAGCGGGACAAGCGGGCCGTTACTTC; CDR3 protein: CASSPGLAGQAGRYF
J gene: TRBJ2-7; clone size: NA; V gene: TRBV15; D gene: NA; CDR3 DNA: TGTGCCACCAGCAGAGGAGGACACAGCTCCTACGAGCAGTACTTC; CDR3 protein: CATSRGGHSSYEQYF
J gene: TRBJ2-2; clone size: many; V gene: TRBV19; D gene: NA; CDR3 DNA: TGTGCCAGTAGTATCCCGGGATTCACCGGGGAGCTGTTTTTT; CDR3 protein: CASSIPGFTGELFF
J gene: TRBJ1-1; clone size: few; V gene: TRBV6-5; D gene: NA; CDR3 DNA: TGTGCCAGCAGTCGTATCTATAACACTGAAGCTTTCTTT; CDR3 protein: CASSRIYNTEAFF
J gene: TRBJ2-5; clone size: few; V gene: TRBV7-2; D gene: NA; CDR3 DNA: TGTGCCAGCAGCTTAGTCCGAGCAGAGACCCAGTACTTC; CDR3 protein: CASSLVRAETQYF
J gene: TRBJ2-5; clone size: many; V gene: TRBV29-1; D gene: NA; CDR3 DNA: TGCAGCGTTGTTGGTAGCGTCAATCAAGAGACCCAGTACTTC; CDR3 protein: CSVVGSVNQETQYF
J gene: TRBJ2-1; clone size: NA; V gene: TRBV7-6; D gene: TRBD2; CDR3 DNA: TGTACCAGCAGCTTAGCTAGCGGGTCCTACAATGAGCAGTTCTTC; CDR3 protein: CTSSLASGSYNEQFF
J gene: TRBJ2-5; clone size: few; V gene: TRBV2; D gene: TRBD2; CDR3 DNA: TGTGCCAGCGCCAGGACTAGCGGGAGGAAGACCCAGTACTTC; CDR3 protein: CASARTSGRKTQYF
J gene: TRBJ1-1; clone size: NA; V gene: TRBV4-1; D gene: NA; CDR3 DNA: TGCGTCAGCAGCCAAGATCCGAACACTGAAGCTTTCTTT; CDR3 protein: CVSSQDPNTEAFF
J gene: TRBJ2-2; clone size: many; V gene: TRBV7-3; D gene: NA; CDR3 DNA: TGTGCCAGCAGCCCGAGGATTACTACCGGGGAGCTGTTTTTT; CDR3 protein: CASSPRITTGELFF
J gene: TRBJ1-4; clone size: few; V gene: TRBV9; D gene: NA; CDR3 DNA: TGTGCCAGCAGCCGCGGAGGAACAACAACTAATGAAAAACTGTTTTTT; CDR3 protein: CASSRGGTTTNEKLFF
J gene: TRBJ2-3; clone size: many; V gene: TRBV20-1; D gene: NA; CDR3 DNA: TGCAGTGCGGTATCGGGCCCGGCCCGCGATACGCAGTATTTT; CDR3 protein: CSAVSGPARDTQYF
J gene: TRBJ2-7; clone size: many; V gene: TRBV12-3/TRBV12-4; D gene: TRBD1; CDR3 DNA: TGTGCCAGCAGTAGGGGACAGGGTATCCACGAGCAGTACTTC; CDR3 protein: CASSRGQGIHEQYF
J gene: TRBJ2-1; clone size: NA; V gene: TRBV5-4; D gene: NA; CDR3 DNA: TGTGCCAGCAGCTTAACAGAAGCCTACAATGAGCAGTTCTTC; CDR3 protein: CASSLTEAYNEQFF
J gene: TRBJ1-2; clone size: few; V gene: TRBV7-9; D gene: NA; CDR3 DNA: TGTGCCAGCAGCTTAGACTCCCGGGGTGGCTACACCTTC; CDR3 protein: CASSLDSRGGYTF
J gene: TRBJ1-5; clone size: many; V gene: TRBV30; D gene: NA; CDR3 DNA: TGTGCCTGGAGTCTAGGGGGAGATCAGCCCCAGCATTTT; CDR3 protein: CAWSLGGDQPQHF
J gene: TRBJ2-1; clone size: few; V gene: TRBV29-1; D gene: NA; CDR3 DNA: TGCAGCGTTGAGCCAGACAATGAGCAGTTCTTC; CDR3 protein: CSVEPDNEQFF
J gene: TRBJ1-3; clone size: few; V gene: TRBV30; D gene: NA; CDR3 DNA: TGTGCCTGGAGTGTAATTGGATACACTGGAAACACCATATATTTT; CDR3 protein: CAWSVIGYTGNTIYF
J gene: TRBJ2-3; clone size: NA; V gene: TRBV11-3; D gene: TRBD2; CDR3 DNA: TGTGCCAGCAGCTTCGCTAGCGGGGGATGGGATACGCAGTATTTT; CDR3 protein: CASSFASGGWDTQYF
J gene: TRBJ2-1; clone size: few; V gene: TRBV7-8; D gene: NA; CDR3 DNA: TGTGCCAGCAGCCTGTGGGAGGTCCACAATGAGCAGTTCTTC; CDR3 protein: CASSLWEVHNEQFF
J gene: TRBJ1-4; clone size: few; V gene: TRBV6-6; D gene: NA; CDR3 DNA: TGTGCCAGCACCTCCTTTCGGGCAACTAATGAAAAACTGTTTTTT; CDR3 protein: CASTSFRATNEKLFF
J gene: TRBJ2-3; clone size: few; V gene: TRBV11-2; D gene: TRBD2; CDR3 DNA: TGTGCCAGCAGCTTACGGACTAGCGGGAGGAGCACAGATACGCAGTATTTT; CDR3 protein: CASSLRTSGRSTDTQYF
J gene: TRBJ1-6; clone size: few; V gene: TRBV27; D gene: NA; CDR3 DNA: TGTGCATGCAGTCTACAGCCCGATTCACCCCTCCACTTT; CDR3 protein: CACSLQPDSPLHF
J gene: TRBJ2-5; clone size: NA; V gene: TRBV29-1; D gene: NA; CDR3 DNA: TGCAGCGGGATCGGGACGTTAAAAGAGACCCAGTACTTC; CDR3 protein: CSGIGTLKETQYF
J gene: TRBJ2-7; clone size: few; V gene: TRBV12-3/TRBV12-4; D gene: TRBD2; CDR3 DNA: TGTGCCAGCAGTACCCCGGGACTAGCGGGAGTCTACGAGCAGTACTTC; CDR3 protein: CASSTPGLAGVYEQYF
J gene: TRBJ2-3; clone size: many; V gene: TRBV7-9; D gene: TRBD2; CDR3 DNA: TGTGCCAGCAGCTTACACGGGGAGACTAGCGACGATACGCAGTATTTT; CDR3 protein: CASSLHGETSDDTQYF
J gene: TRBJ2-1; clone size: few; V gene: TRBV11-2; D gene: TRBD2; CDR3 DNA: TGTGCCAGCAGCGGCGGGACTAGCGGGGGGGCGTACTGGGAGCAGTTCTTC; CDR3 protein: CASSGGTSGGAYWEQFF
J gene: TRBJ2-7; clone size: many; V gene: TRBV7-9; D gene: TRBD1; CDR3 DNA: TGTGCCAGCAGCCCCACAGGGGGCGTCTACGAGCAGTACTTC; CDR3 protein: CASSPTGGVYEQYF
J gene: TRBJ1-5; clone size: many; V gene: TRBV15; D gene: NA; CDR3 DNA: TGTGCCACCAGCAGAGATCCGAGTCAGCCCCAGCATTTT; CDR3 protein: CATSRDPSQPQHF
J gene: TRBJ2-7; clone size: few; V gene: TRBV6-5; D gene: TRBD1; CDR3 DNA: TGTGCCAGCCAAACAGGGGGCGTGCGGGACGAGCAGTACTTC; CDR3 protein: CASQTGGVRDEQYF
J gene: TRBJ1-1; clone size: few; V gene: TRBV6-1; D gene: NA; CDR3 DNA: TGTGCCAGCAGTGGAAGTCACACTGAAGCTTTCTTT; CDR3 protein: CASSGSHTEAFF
J gene: TRBJ2-3; clone size: few; V gene: TRBV5-1; D gene: NA; CDR3 DNA: TGCGCCAGCAGCTTTTTGAACAGGGGCACAGATACGCAGTATTTT; CDR3 protein: CASSFLNRGTDTQYF
J gene: TRBJ2-3; clone size: many; V gene: TRBV18; D gene: TRBD2; CDR3 DNA: TGTGCCAGCTCACCGCCCGGCGGGAGGGCGATAGATACGCAGTATTTT; CDR3 protein: CASSPPGGRAIDTQYF
J gene: TRBJ2-7; clone size: few; V gene: TRBV6-5; D gene: NA; CDR3 DNA: TGTGCCAGCAGTTACTCGGGCCGGACCTACGAGCAGTACTTC; CDR3 protein: CASSYSGRTYEQYF
J gene: TRBJ2-5; clone size: NA; V gene: TRBV7-9; D gene: TRBD2; CDR3 DNA: TGTGCCAGCAGCTTAGGGGTACCTAGCGGGTACCAAGAGACCCAGTACTTC; CDR3 protein: CASSLGVPSGYQETQYF
J gene: TRBJ2-3; clone size: many; V gene: TRBV15; D gene: NA; CDR3 DNA: TGTGCCACCAGCAGAAGGCTAGGATCCCAGGATACGCAGTATTTT; CDR3 protein: CATSRRLGSQDTQYF
J gene: TRBJ1-3; clone size: few; V gene: TRBV30; D gene: TRBD1; CDR3 DNA: TGTGCCTGGAGTATCCGGACAGGCCCGACTGGAAACACCATATATTTT; CDR3 protein: CAWSIRTGPTGNTIYF
J gene: TRBJ2-7; clone size: few; V gene: TRBV29-1; D gene: TRBD1; CDR3 DNA: TGCAGCGGAGGGGGACAGGGGCCCTACGAGCAGTACTTC; CDR3 protein: CSGGGQGPYEQYF
J gene: TRBJ2-1; clone size: few; V gene: TRBV18; D gene: TRBD2; CDR3 DNA: TGTGCCAGCTCACCACCGAGGAGCGGGGGGCCAGTCTCCTACAATGAGCAGTTCTTC; CDR3 protein: CASSPPRSGGPVSYNEQFF
J gene: TRBJ2-7; clone size: NA; V gene: TRBV11-1; D gene: NA; CDR3 DNA: TGTGCCAGCAGCCACAGGGAGAGCTCCTACGAGCAGTACTTC; CDR3 protein: CASSHRESSYEQYF
J gene: TRBJ2-6; clone size: many; V gene: TRBV14; D gene: NA; CDR3 DNA: TGTGCCAGCAGCCTTGCGCAAACGTCTGGGGCCAACGTCCTGACTTTC; CDR3 protein: CASSLAQTSGANVLTF
J gene: TRBJ2-7; clone size: NA; V gene: TRBV19; D gene: TRBD2; CDR3 DNA: TGTGCCAGTAGTCGGGCGGGAGGATTCGAAGAGCAGTACTTC; CDR3 protein: CASSRAGGFEEQYF
J gene: TRBJ2-5; clone size: many; V gene: TRBV28; D gene: NA; CDR3 DNA: TGTGCCAGCAGTTTCTCGACAGGAGCCCAAGAGACCCAGTACTTC; CDR3 protein: CASSFSTGAQETQYF
J gene: TRBJ2-1; clone size: NA; V gene: TRBV14; D gene: TRBD2; CDR3 DNA: TGTGCCAGCAGCCAAGATGGGACTAGCGGGGTCATTGGGCAGTTCTTC; CDR3 protein: CASSQDGTSGVIGQFF
J gene: TRBJ2-3; clone size: many; V gene: TRBV20-1; D gene: NA; CDR3 DNA: TGCAGTGCTAGAGACCTGCCGGCAGATACGCAGTATTTT; CDR3 protein: CSARDLPADTQYF
J gene: TRBJ2-7; clone size: NA; V gene: TRBV6-5; D gene: TRBD2; CDR3 DNA: TGTGCCAGCAGTTACAGCGGGGCCTACTACGAGCAGTACTTC; CDR3 protein: CASSYSGAYYEQYF
J gene: TRBJ1-1; clone size: many; V gene: TRBV20-1; D gene: TRBD1; CDR3 DNA: TGCAGTCAGAAGGGGGCAAGCGGCACTGAAGCTTTCTTT; CDR3 protein: CSQKGASGTEAFF
J gene: TRBJ1-5; clone size: many; V gene: TRBV20-1; D gene: TRBD1; CDR3 DNA: TGCAGTGCTAGCCCCCCAGGGGGCGGAAGAAGCAATCAGCCCCAGCATTTT; CDR3 protein: CSASPPGGGRSNQPQHF
J gene: TRBJ2-7; clone size: NA; V gene: TRBV6-9; D gene: NA; CDR3 DNA: TGTGCCAGCTCCCCCAGAAGCTACGAGCAGTACTTC; CDR3 protein: CASSPRSYEQYF
J gene: TRBJ2-3; clone size: few; V gene: TRBV4-1; D gene: NA; CDR3 DNA: TGCGCCAGCAGCACACCCCCCCTCAGCGGCGCGCAGTATTTT; CDR3 protein: CASSTPPLSGAQYF